The sequence of this T cell receptor beta chain was determined in a study of blood T cell repertoires in COVID-19. Study-level information: In each case, the material was cDNA or gDNA derived from T cells, B-cell-depleted T cells, or PBMCs.

Which cohort a participant joined came from the clinical history participants gave. Two consecutive negative NP/OP PCR tests, clearance, or resolved symptoms defined Cohort 3 recovery. V dropped 0 bases and J dropped 5 bases, with 14 bases sitting between them. The CDR3 consists of 15 residues. The germline V gene encodes CDR1 SGHRS and CDR2 YFSETQ. This table comes from immunoSEQ multiplex PCR, and its TCRdb copy is limited to in-frame clones, with some not included. The sample has some 500,000 clones, approximately 88% seen once; the top ten hold 1.5% to 2%. The chain links TRBV5-1 to TRBJ1-2; D remains unclear. Input material: PBMCs or T cells enriched from blood (not recorded which). The TCR originated in a woman in her 40s who had recovered from COVID-19. The CDR3 is CASSLEFVAPYGYTF. In DNA form, the CDR3 reads TGCGCCAGCAGCTTGGAGTTTGTGGCCCCTTATGGCTACACCTTC.